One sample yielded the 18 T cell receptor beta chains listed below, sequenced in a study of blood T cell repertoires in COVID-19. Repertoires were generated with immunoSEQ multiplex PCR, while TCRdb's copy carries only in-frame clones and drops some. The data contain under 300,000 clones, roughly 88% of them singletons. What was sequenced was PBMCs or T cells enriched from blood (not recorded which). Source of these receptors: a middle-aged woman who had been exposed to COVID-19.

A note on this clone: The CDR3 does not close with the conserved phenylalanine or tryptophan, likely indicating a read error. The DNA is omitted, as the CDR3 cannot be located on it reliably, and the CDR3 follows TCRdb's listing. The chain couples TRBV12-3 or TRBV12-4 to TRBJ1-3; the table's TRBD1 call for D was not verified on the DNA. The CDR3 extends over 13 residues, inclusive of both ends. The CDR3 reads CASSLASTGGFGI.

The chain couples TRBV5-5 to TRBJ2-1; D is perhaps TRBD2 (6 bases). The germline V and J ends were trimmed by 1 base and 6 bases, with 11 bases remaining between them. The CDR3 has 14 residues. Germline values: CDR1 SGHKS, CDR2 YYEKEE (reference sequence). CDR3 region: CASSLYQGGNEQFF. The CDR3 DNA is TGTGCCAGCAGCTTGTACCAGGGAGGCAATGAGCAGTTCTTC.

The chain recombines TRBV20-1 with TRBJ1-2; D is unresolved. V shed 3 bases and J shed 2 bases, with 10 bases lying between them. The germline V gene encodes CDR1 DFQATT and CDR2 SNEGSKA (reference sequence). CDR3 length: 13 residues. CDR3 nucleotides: TGCAGTGCTAGTCCTACAGTAAACTATGGCTACACCTTC. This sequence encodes CSASPTVNYGYTF.

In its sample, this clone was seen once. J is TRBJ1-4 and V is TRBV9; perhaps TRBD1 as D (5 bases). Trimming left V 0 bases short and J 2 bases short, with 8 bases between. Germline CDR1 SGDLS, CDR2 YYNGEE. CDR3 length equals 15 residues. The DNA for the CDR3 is TGTGCCAGCAGCGTAGGGTGGGGCACTAATGAAAAACTGTTTTTT. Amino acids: CASSVGWGTNEKLFF. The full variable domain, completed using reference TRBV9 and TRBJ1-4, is DSGVTQTPKHLITATGQRVTLRCSPRSGDLSVYWYQQSLDQGLQFLIQYYNGEERAKGNILERFSAQQFPDLHSELNLSSLELGDSALYFCASSVGWGTNEKLFFGSGTQLSVL.

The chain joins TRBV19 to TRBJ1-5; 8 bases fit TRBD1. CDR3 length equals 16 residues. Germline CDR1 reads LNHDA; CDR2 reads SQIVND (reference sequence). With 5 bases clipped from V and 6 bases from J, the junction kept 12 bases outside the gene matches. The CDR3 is CASSPGQVFYLQPQHF. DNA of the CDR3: TGTGCCAGTAGTCCGGGACAGGTTTTTTACCTTCAGCCCCAGCATTTT.

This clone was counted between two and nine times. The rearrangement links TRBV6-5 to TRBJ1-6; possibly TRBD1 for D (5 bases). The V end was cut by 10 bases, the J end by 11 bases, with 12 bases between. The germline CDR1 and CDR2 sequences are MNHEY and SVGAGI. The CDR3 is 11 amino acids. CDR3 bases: TGTGCCACCAGGACACAAGCACCCCTCCACTTT. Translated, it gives CATRTQAPLHF.

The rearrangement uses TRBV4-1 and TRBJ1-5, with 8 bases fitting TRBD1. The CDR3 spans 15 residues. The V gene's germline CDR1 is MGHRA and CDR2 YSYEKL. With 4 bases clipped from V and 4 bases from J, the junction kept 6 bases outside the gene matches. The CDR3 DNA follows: TGCGCCAGCAGCCCCCACAGGGGGGAAAATCAGCCCCAGCATTTT. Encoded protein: CASSPHRGENQPQHF.

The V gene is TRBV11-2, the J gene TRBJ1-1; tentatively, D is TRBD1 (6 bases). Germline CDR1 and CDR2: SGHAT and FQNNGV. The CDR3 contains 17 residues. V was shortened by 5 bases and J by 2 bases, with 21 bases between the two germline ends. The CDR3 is CASSPNRLQGVNTEAFF. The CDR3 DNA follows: TGTGCCAGCAGCCCAAACCGATTACAGGGCGTCAACACTGAAGCTTTCTTT.

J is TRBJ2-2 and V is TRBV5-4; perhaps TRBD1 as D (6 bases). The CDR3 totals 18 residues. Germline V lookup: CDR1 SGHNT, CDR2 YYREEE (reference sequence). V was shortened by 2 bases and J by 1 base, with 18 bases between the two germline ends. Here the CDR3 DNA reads TGTGCCAGCAGCTTCCCCGCAGGGGCGTCTATGAACACCGGGGAGCTGTTTTTT. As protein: CASSFPAGASMNTGELFF.

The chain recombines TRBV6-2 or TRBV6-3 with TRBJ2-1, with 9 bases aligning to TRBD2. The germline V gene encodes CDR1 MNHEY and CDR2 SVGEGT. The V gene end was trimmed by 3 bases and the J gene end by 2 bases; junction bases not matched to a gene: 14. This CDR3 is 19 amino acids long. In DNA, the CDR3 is TGTGCCAGCAGTTATCGGTCTAGCGGGGCAACCTCCCCCTACAATGAGCAGTTCTTC. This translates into CASSYRSSGATSPYNEQFF.

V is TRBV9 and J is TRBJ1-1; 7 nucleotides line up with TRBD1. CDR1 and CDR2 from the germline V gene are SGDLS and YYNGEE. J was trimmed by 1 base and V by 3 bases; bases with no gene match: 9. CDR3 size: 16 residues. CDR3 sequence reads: CASSGRERGRNTEAFF. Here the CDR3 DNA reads TGTGCCAGCAGCGGCCGGGAGAGGGGGCGGAACACTGAAGCTTTCTTT.

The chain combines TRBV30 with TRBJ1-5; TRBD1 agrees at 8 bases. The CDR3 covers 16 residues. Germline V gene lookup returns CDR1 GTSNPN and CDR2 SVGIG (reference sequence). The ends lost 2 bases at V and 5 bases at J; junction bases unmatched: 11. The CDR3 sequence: CAWSPRWTGRHQPQHF. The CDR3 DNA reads TGTGCCTGGAGTCCCCGGTGGACAGGGAGGCATCAGCCCCAGCATTTT.

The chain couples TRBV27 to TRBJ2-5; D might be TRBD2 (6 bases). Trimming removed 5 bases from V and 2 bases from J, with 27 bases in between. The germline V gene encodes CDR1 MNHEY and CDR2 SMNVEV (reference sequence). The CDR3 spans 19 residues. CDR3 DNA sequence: TGTGCCAGCAGTACCAGGGACTCCACAACCCGTGGGGGTCAAGAGACCCAGTACTTC. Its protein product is CASSTRDSTTRGGQETQYF.

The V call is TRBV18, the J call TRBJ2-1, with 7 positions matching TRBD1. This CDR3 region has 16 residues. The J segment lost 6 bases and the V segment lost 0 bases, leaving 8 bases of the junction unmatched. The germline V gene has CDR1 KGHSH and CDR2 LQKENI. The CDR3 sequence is CASSPPGGQDPNEQFF. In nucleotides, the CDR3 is TGTGCCAGCTCACCACCAGGTGGACAGGACCCCAATGAGCAGTTCTTC.

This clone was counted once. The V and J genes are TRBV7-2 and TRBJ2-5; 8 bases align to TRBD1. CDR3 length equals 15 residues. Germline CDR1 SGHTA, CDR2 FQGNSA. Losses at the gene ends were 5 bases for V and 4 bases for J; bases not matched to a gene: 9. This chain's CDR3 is CASSAQGASGETQYF. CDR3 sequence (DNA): TGTGCCAGCAGCGCCCAGGGGGCCTCCGGAGAGACCCAGTACTTC.

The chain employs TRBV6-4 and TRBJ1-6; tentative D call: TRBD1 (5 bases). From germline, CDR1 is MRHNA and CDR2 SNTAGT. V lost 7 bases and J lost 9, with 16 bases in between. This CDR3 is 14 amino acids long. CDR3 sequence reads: CASISQGRGSPLHF. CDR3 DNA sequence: TGTGCCAGCATATCTCAGGGAAGGGGTTCACCCCTCCACTTT.

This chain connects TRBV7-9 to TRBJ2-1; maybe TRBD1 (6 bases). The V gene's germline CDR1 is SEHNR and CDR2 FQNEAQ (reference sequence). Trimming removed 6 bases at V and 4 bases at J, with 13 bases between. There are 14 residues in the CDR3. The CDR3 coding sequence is TGTGCCAGCAGGAGAGGACAGTCTTACAATGAGCAGTTCTTC. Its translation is CASRRGQSYNEQFF.

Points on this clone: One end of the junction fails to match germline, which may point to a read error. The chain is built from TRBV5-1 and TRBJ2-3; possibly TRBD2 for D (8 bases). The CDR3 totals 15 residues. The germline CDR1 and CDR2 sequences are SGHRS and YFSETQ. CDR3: CASSTGDGGVDTQYF. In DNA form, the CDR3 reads TGTGCCAGCAGTACAGGGGACGGGGGGGTGGATACGCAGTATTTT.